This T cell receptor beta chain was obtained from a study of blood T cell repertoires in COVID-19. Those enrolled, adults aged roughly 18 to 100 years, came from 25 or so US areas. Assay used: immunoSEQ multiplex PCR; TCRdb lists only in-frame clones, some missing. The data hold about 46,000 clones, with about 88% observed a single time. With 6 bases clipped from V and 2 bases from J, the junction kept 4 bases outside the gene matches. The CDR3 totals 14 residues. Germline V CDR1 and CDR2: MNHEY, SVGAGI. The V gene is TRBV6-5, the J gene TRBJ1-5, with 7 positions matching TRBD1. The sequenced material came from PBMCs or T cells enriched from blood (not recorded which). This clonotype was sampled from a woman between 45 and 60 years old who had recovered from COVID-19. Here the CDR3 reads CASRARGGNQPQHF. Here the CDR3 DNA reads TGTGCCAGCAGGGCCAGGGGGGGCAATCAGCCCCAGCATTTT.